The next 27 T cell receptor beta chains were all read from a single sample in a study of blood T cell repertoires in COVID-19. Using immunoSEQ multiplex PCR, the repertoire was profiled, and TCRdb retains in-frame clones only, with some absent. The table lists 200,000 to 250,000 clones, approximately 90% of them singletons, with around 2% in the top ten. Input material: peripheral blood. Receptor source: a man aged 25 to 45 who had recovered from COVID-19.

This clone was seen a few times. This rearrangement joins TRBV6-6 to TRBJ2-5, with D possibly being TRBD1 (5 bases). CDR3 length equals 16 residues. CDR1 and CDR2 from the germline V gene are MNHNY and SVGAGI (reference sequence). V gave up 0 bases and J gave up 4 bases, with 15 bases separating them. CDR3 sequence reads: CASSYSTGPRGETQYF. In nucleotides, the CDR3 is TGTGCCAGCAGTTACTCAACAGGACCAAGGGGAGAGACCCAGTACTTC.

The gene calls are TRBV3-1 (or the pseudogene TRBV3-2) and TRBJ2-5; D is ambiguous. CDR3 size: 12 residues. V was pared by 2 bases and J by 5 bases, with 6 bases between. Germline CDR1 is LGHDT and CDR2 is YNNKEL (reference sequence). CDR3 DNA: TGTGCCAGCAGCCAAATCATTGAGACCCAGTACTTC. Encoded protein: CASSQIIETQYF.

The rearrangement uses TRBV19 and TRBJ2-3; TRBD2 agrees at 9 bases. The CDR3 is made up of 16 amino acids. Germline CDR1 is LNHDA and CDR2 is SQIVND (reference sequence). J lost 0 bases, V lost 7 bases, and 8 bases had no gene match. The CDR3 DNA reads as TGTGCCAGTATCCCCGCGGGGGGGCGAAGCACAGATACGCAGTATTTT. Protein: CASIPAGGRSTDTQYF.

The chain recombines TRBV6-5 with TRBJ1-2, with D maybe TRBD1 (5 bases). Trimming pared 6 bases from V and 8 bases from J, leaving 13 bases between. Germline V gene data show CDR1 as MNHEY and CDR2 as SVGAGI. CDR3 length: 12 residues. CDR3 in amino acids: CASRFRVGGYTF. CDR3 coding DNA: TGTGCCAGCAGATTCAGGGTTGGCGGCTACACCTTC.

This chain links TRBV6-6 with TRBJ1-2; 8 bases are a match to TRBD1. Per the germline V gene, CDR1 is MNHNY and CDR2 is SVGAGI (reference sequence). The CDR3 runs to 13 residues. V shed 5 bases, J shed 8 bases, and the junction held 7 bases outside the gene matches. This CDR3 reads CASSPQGAIGYTF. In DNA form, the CDR3 reads TGTGCCAGCAGTCCCCAGGGGGCGATAGGCTACACCTTC.

The chain joins TRBV5-3 to TRBJ1-2; the D is unclear. TRBV5-3 is given ORF status, its function remaining uncertain. CDR3 length: 14 residues. Trimming stripped 1 base from V and 4 bases from J, with 11 bases between. The CDR3 here is CARSLLPTSYGYTF. The DNA for the CDR3 is TGTGCCAGAAGCTTGTTGCCTACCTCCTATGGCTACACCTTC.

The chain employs TRBV10-3 and TRBJ1-4; possible D gene TRBD1, 5 bases. This CDR3 has 16 amino acids. V shed 2 bases and J shed 4 bases, with 14 bases lying between them. Looked up from germline, CDR1 is ENHRY and CDR2 is SYGVKD. The CDR3: CAISEPLRGINEKLFF. Written as DNA, the CDR3 is TGTGCCATCAGTGAGCCCTTGCGGGGGATTAATGAAAAACTGTTTTTT.

The V call is TRBV10-3, the J call TRBJ2-2, with 7 positions matching TRBD1. V dropped 6 bases and J dropped 3; count of bases not matched to a gene: 4. CDR1 and CDR2 (germline): ENHRY, SYGVKD. The CDR3 runs to 14 residues. This CDR3 reads CAIRGTDDTGELFF. CDR3 sequence (DNA): TGTGCCATCAGGGGGACAGATGACACCGGGGAGCTGTTTTTT.

V and J are TRBV5-8 and TRBJ2-7; TRBD1 agrees at 9 bases. The germline V gene encodes CDR1 SGHTS and CDR2 YDEGEE. V dropped 5 bases and J dropped 0; count of bases not matched to a gene: 6. This CDR3 has 15 residues. DNA for the CDR3: TGTGCCAGCAGTAAAGGGGACAGGGCCTCCTACGAGCAGTACTTC. This codes for CASSKGDRASYEQYF.

Remarks on this clone: This same CDR3 is encoded by further DNA sequences in the sample. The chain has TRBV5-4 and TRBJ2-7, with TRBD1 matching 7 bases. V shed 0 bases, J shed 1 base, and the junction held 1 base outside the gene matches. There are 14 residues in the CDR3. Germline-derived CDR1 and CDR2 are SGHNT and YYREEE (reference sequence). The DNA of the CDR3 is TGTGCCAGCAGCTTGGGACAGGGTTCCTACGAGCAGTACTTC. Residues: CASSLGQGSYEQYF.

The J gene is TRBJ2-5, the V gene TRBV12-3 or TRBV12-4, with a weak D call TRBD1 (7 bases). This CDR3 has 13 amino acids. Between the trimmed V and J ends, which lost 3 bases and 6 bases, there was a span of 11 bases. The CDR3 loop reads CASSFQGGQTQYF. CDR3 sequence (DNA): TGTGCCAGCAGTTTTCAGGGGGGTCAGACCCAGTACTTC.

V and J are TRBV11-2 and TRBJ1-2, with 11 positions matching TRBD1. This CDR3 has 14 residues. CDR1 is SGHAT, CDR2 FQNNGV, per germline. The V segment lost 2 bases and the J segment 8 bases; nucleotides outside the gene matches: 4. The CDR3 DNA reads TGTGCCAGCAGCTTATTGGACAGGGGGCCGGGCTACACCTTC. This codes for CASSLLDRGPGYTF.

This chain links TRBV3-1 (or the pseudogene TRBV3-2) with TRBJ2-7; 10 positions agree with TRBD2. V gave up 5 bases and J gave up 3 bases; unmatched junction bases: 4. Germline CDR1 reads LGHDT; CDR2 reads YNNKEL (reference sequence). The CDR3 has 14 residues. The CDR3 DNA is TGTGCCAGCAGCGCCCTAGCGGGGGTCTACGAGCAGTACTTC. Amino acids: CASSALAGVYEQYF.

The chain uses TRBV3-1 (or the pseudogene TRBV3-2) and TRBJ2-5; D might be TRBD2 (7 bases). Trimming cost V 8 bases and J 5 bases, with 12 bases left between them. This CDR3 region has 12 residues. Germline V CDR1 and CDR2: LGHDT, YNNKEL (reference sequence). The CDR3 region is CASGGAMETQYF. The CDR3 coding sequence is TGTGCCAGCGGGGGGGCGATGGAGACCCAGTACTTC.

The chain couples TRBV19 to TRBJ1-3, with a weak D call TRBD1 (6 bases). The V gene lost 0 bases and the J gene lost 4 bases, with 7 bases spanning the gap. Germline V gene sequence: CDR1 LNHDA, CDR2 SQIVND (reference sequence). The CDR3 extends over 14 amino acids. The CDR3 region is CASSIDRGGNTIYF. The CDR3 nucleotides are TGTGCCAGTAGTATAGACAGGGGAGGAAACACCATATATTTT.

This chain uses TRBV24-1 with TRBJ2-3; TRBD1 matches at 8 bases. The V gene end was trimmed by 3 bases and the J gene end by 3 bases; junction bases not matched to a gene: 7. Germline V lookup: CDR1 KGHDR, CDR2 SFDVKD. This CDR3 is 16 amino acids long. For the CDR3, the DNA is TGTGCCACCAGTGATGATAGACAGGGGTTTACAGATACGCAGTATTTT. Translated, it gives CATSDDRQGFTDTQYF.

The V and J genes are TRBV9 and TRBJ2-3; 15 bases line up with TRBD2. The CDR3 sequence is 18 residues long. Germline CDR1 SGDLS, CDR2 YYNGEE. Trimming removed 4 bases from V and 0 bases from J; junction bases left unmatched: 6. The CDR3 spells CASSSGTSGGTSTDTQYF. The DNA of the CDR3 is TGTGCCAGCAGCTCAGGGACTAGCGGGGGGACTAGCACAGATACGCAGTATTTT.

V gene TRBV5-5 combines with J gene TRBJ2-2; 8 bases line up with TRBD1. The CDR3 length is 16 residues. Germline CDR1 reads SGHKS; CDR2 reads YYEKEE (reference sequence). With 3 bases clipped from V and 1 base from J, the junction kept 5 bases outside the gene matches. The CDR3 DNA sequence: TGTGCCAGCAGCTCACTAGGACAGGGGAACACCGGGGAGCTGTTTTTT. Amino acid sequence: CASSSLGQGNTGELFF. The variable domain in full, completed from reference TRBV5-5 and TRBJ2-2, reads DAGVTQSPTHLIKTRGQQVTLRCSPISGHKSVSWYQQVLGQGPQFIFQYYEKEERGRGNFPDRFSARQFPNYSSELNVNALLLGDSALYLCASSSLGQGNTGELFFGEGSRLTVL.

This chain connects TRBV18 to TRBJ1-2, with TRBD1 matching 8 bases. The CDR3 totals 16 residues. J lost 10 bases, V lost 3 bases, and 16 bases had no gene match. From germline, CDR1 is KGHSH and CDR2 LQKENI. The CDR3 loop is CASSPEGSGGRGDYTF. In nucleotides, the CDR3 is TGTGCCAGCTCACCCGAGGGATCAGGGGGCAGGGGAGACTACACCTTC.

This chain links TRBV18 with TRBJ2-5, with TRBD2 matching 8 bases. Trimming at V came to 0 bases and at J to 3 bases, leaving 3 bases not matched to a gene. Per the germline V gene, CDR1 is KGHSH and CDR2 is LQKENI. This CDR3 contains 15 residues. The CDR3 spells CASSPPTSVEETQYF. In DNA, the CDR3 is TGTGCCAGCTCACCACCGACTAGCGTTGAAGAGACCCAGTACTTC.

This clone was recorded only once. V gene TRBV5-1 combines with J gene TRBJ2-3; the match to TRBD1 covers 7 bases. The CDR3 has 13 residues. The germline V gene encodes CDR1 SGHRS and CDR2 YFSETQ. V shed 4 bases and J 7 bases; nucleotides not matched to a gene: 6. The chain's CDR3 is CASSTGAYNTQYF. The CDR3 DNA reads as TGCGCCAGCAGCACAGGGGCCTATAATACGCAGTATTTT.

The genes are TRBV7-2 and TRBJ2-3; 8 nucleotides agree with TRBD2. Germline V gene data show CDR1 as SGHTA and CDR2 as FQGNSA. The CDR3 extends over 14 amino acids. V dropped 2 bases and J dropped 6; count of bases not matched to a gene: 4. CDR3 DNA: TGTGCCAGCAGCTTAAGTAGCGGGGTCGATACGCAGTATTTT. Amino acid sequence: CASSLSSGVDTQYF.

The V and J genes are TRBV6-1 and TRBJ2-7; a possible D gene is TRBD2 (6 bases). The CDR3 runs to 13 residues. V gave up 7 bases and J gave up 3 bases, with 13 bases separating them. CDR1 is MNHNS, CDR2 SASEGT, per germline. CDR3 sequence reads: CASTPAGNYEQYF. CDR3 coding DNA: TGTGCCAGCACCCCGGCGGGGAACTACGAGCAGTACTTC.

The V call is TRBV13, the J call TRBJ1-5; D gene ambiguous. The germline gives CDR1 PRHDT, CDR2 FYEKMQ (reference sequence). The CDR3 has 13 amino acids. Deletions cut 3 bases from V and 9 bases from J, with 12 bases between. DNA of the CDR3: TGTGCCAGCAGCTTCGATAAGCGTACGCCCCAGCATTTT. The encoded protein is CASSFDKRTPQHF. Filled out from reference TRBV13 and TRBJ1-5, the complete variable domain reads AAGVIQSPRHLIKEKRETATLKCYPIPRHDTVYWYQQGPGQDPQFLISFYEKMQSDKGSIPDRFSAQQFSDYHSELNMSSLELGDSALYFCASSFDKRTPQHFGDGTRLSIL.

The gene calls are TRBV11-2 and TRBJ2-6; a possible D gene is TRBD1 (6 bases). V was clipped by 7 bases and J by 0 bases, with 16 bases between them. Germline V gene data show CDR1 as SGHAT and CDR2 as FQNNGV. This CDR3 has 17 amino acids. This CDR3 reads CASNDWGLSSGANVLTF. For the CDR3, the DNA is TGTGCCAGCAACGATTGGGGGCTAAGCTCTGGGGCCAACGTCCTGACTTTC.

The V call is TRBV7-2, the J call TRBJ1-5, with TRBD1 as a possible D gene (5 bases). Germline CDR1 reads SGHTA; CDR2 reads FQGNSA. The CDR3 is made up of 15 amino acids. The V end was cut by 1 base, the J end by 7 bases, with 14 bases between. The CDR3 loop is CASSLGGRVDQPQHF. The CDR3 DNA reads as TGTGCCAGCAGCTTAGGGGGCAGGGTGGACCAGCCCCAGCATTTT. Full variable domain (remainder filled in from reference TRBV7-2 and TRBJ1-5): GAGVSQSPSNKVTEKGKDVELRCDPISGHTALYWYRQSLGQGLEFLIYFQGNSAPDKSGLPSDRFSAERTGGSVSTLTIQRTQQEDSAVYLCASSLGGRVDQPQHFGDGTRLSIL.

The chain joins TRBV3-1 (or the pseudogene TRBV3-2) to TRBJ1-2; TRBD1 matches at 8 bases. Germline V gives CDR1 LGHDT, CDR2 YNNKEL (reference sequence). The CDR3 consists of 15 residues. The V gene end was trimmed by 0 bases and the J gene end by 7 bases; junction bases not matched to a gene: 7. CDR3 amino acids: CASSQDRPGGFGYTF. CDR3 DNA sequence: TGTGCCAGCAGCCAAGATCGGCCAGGGGGCTTTGGCTACACCTTC.